This TCR beta chain was captured by sequencing in a study of T-cell reconstitution after alpha-beta-depleted transplantation in children (dated by TCRdb to the mid-2010s). About the investigation overall: Using TCR repertoire profiling, the study quantitatively followed how T-cell immune reconstitution unfolded in children after TCRalphabeta/CD19-depleted allogeneic hematopoietic cell transplantation.

Library preparation was by PCR. The listed sequencing device is Illumina HiSeq 2500. Molecular barcoding was employed in the preparation of TCR libraries, with unique molecular identifiers being used to normalize TCRbeta repertoire quantification. The raw public reads went through TCRdb reprocessing: fastp at Q25, MiXCR clone calling, in-frame beta chains kept. Records with the same CDR3 protein are collapsed into one entry carrying the most frequent genes and DNA. The sample table lists approximately 200,000 distinct CDR3 sequences, roughly 15% of them with a count of one. Of the sample, around 13% falls within the top ten clones. This clonotype was recorded many times. Its antigen remains unidentified. Base-call qualities are not available, and no considerably larger clone is one nucleotide away. The starting material was PBMCs from the stem cell graft donor, obtained from the stem cell graft. This sequence was found in a human donor who donated a stem cell graft to a child with acute lymphoblastic leukemia.

CDR3 sequence: CSGLTSGRQGLIQETQYF. At the DNA level, the sequence is TGCAGCGGCCTGACTAGCGGGAGGCAGGGGCTGATTCAAGAGACCCAGTACTTC. The chain is assembled from TRBV29-1 and TRBJ2-5, with 13 junctional bases fitting TRBD2. The CDR3 numbers 18 residues from cysteine through phenylalanine. Only the CDR3 portion is preserved as DNA: 54 bases, with reading frame beginning at the first base. Here V drops 7 bases and J drops 2 bases, and the junction holds 16 bases not matched to any gene. Sequences SQVTM (CDR1) and ANQGSEA (CDR2) are obtained from the germline V gene.